This T cell receptor (beta chain) was identified during a study of blood T cell repertoires in COVID-19. Germline V lookup: CDR1 MNHNS, CDR2 SASEGT. V gave up 1 base and J gave up 0 bases, with 15 bases separating them. The CDR3 is 18 amino acids. The repertoire was sequenced with immunoSEQ multiplex PCR; TCRdb's copy has only in-frame clones and lacks some. The top ten clones hold approximately 8% of a sample with tens of thousands of clones, over 75% of them seen once. Sequenced: peripheral blood. The clonotype originates from a human donor with acute or convalescent COVID-19. The donor label of this sample is uncertain. The genes are TRBV6-1 and TRBJ1-4; the D gene is possibly TRBD1 (5 bases). CDR3 nucleotide sequence: TGTGCCAGCAGTGAAGGGGTCGACAGTTTTGCAACTAATGAAAAACTGTTTTTT. The encoded protein is CASSEGVDSFATNEKLFF.